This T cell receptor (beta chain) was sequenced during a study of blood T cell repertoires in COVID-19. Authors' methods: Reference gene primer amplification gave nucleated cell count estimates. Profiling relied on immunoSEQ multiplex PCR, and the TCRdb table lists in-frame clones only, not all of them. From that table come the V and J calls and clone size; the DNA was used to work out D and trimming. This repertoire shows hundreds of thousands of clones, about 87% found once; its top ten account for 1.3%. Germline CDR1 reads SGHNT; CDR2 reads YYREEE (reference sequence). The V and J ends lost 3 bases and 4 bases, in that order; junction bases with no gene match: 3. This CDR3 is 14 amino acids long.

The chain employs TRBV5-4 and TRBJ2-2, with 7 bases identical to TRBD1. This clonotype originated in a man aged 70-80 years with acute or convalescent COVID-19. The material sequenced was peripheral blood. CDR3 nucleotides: TGTGCCAGCAGCTGGACAGGCCGCACCGGGGAGCTGTTTTTT. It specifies CASSWTGRTGELFF.